This entry lists 20 T cell receptor beta chains sequenced from one sample in a study of response to subunit inactivated influenza vaccine. Each CDR3 protein is one row after TCRdb ran MiXCR on the RT-PCR reads. The table includes approximately 520,000 distinct CDR3 sequences, 25% detected once. The material was CD4+ T cells sorted from PBMCs, obtained more than 4 days after vaccination. The receptor source for this set is a man aged 45-60 years who received an inactivated influenza vaccine.

V gene TRBV18 combines with J gene TRBJ2-4; TRBD1 might be the D (5 bases). Per germline, CDR1 KGHSH and CDR2 LQKENI. CDR3 size: 15 residues. With 5 bases removed from V and 3 bases from J, the gap between germline ends came to 14 bases. The CDR3 here is CASSYLGQGKNIQYF. CDR3 coding DNA: TGTGCCAGCTCATACCTTGGGCAGGGCAAAAACATTCAGTACTTC. Combining the CDR3 with reference TRBV18 and TRBJ2-4 gives the whole variable domain NAGVMQNPRHLVRRRGQEARLRCSPMKGHSHVYWYRQLPEEGLKFMVYLQKENIIDESGMPKERFSAEFPKEGPSILRIQQVVRGDSAAYFCASSYLGQGKNIQYFGAGTRLSVL.

CDR3 amino acids: CASSYAKTGGPSYEQYF. Written as DNA, the CDR3 is TGTGCCAGCAGTTACGCCAAGACAGGGGGTCCGTCCTACGAGCAGTACTTC. This chain joins TRBV6-2 or TRBV6-3 and TRBJ2-7, with TRBD1 matching 9 bases. Germline-derived CDR1 and CDR2 are MNHEY and SVGEGT. V shed 2 bases, J shed 1 base, and the junction held 9 bases outside the gene matches. The CDR3 is 17 amino acids.

In DNA form, the CDR3 reads TGCGCCAGCAATCTGGGGTCCTCCCCCGGCTACACCTTC. As protein: CASNLGSSPGYTF. V is TRBV5-1 and J is TRBJ1-2, with D unclear. Trimming took 6 bases from V and 8 from J, leaving 17 bases between them. The CDR3 loop spans 13 amino acids. In germline, CDR1 is SGHRS, CDR2 YFSETQ.

Only a few counts were recorded for this clonotype. This chain uses TRBV20-1 with TRBJ1-2, with 7 bases aligning to TRBD1. Germline CDR1 reads DFQATT; CDR2 reads SNEGSKA (reference sequence). This CDR3 is built from 15 residues. J lost 5 bases, V lost 3 bases, and 12 bases had no gene match. The CDR3 sequence: CSASRPQGVVYGYTF. The CDR3 region has the DNA TGCAGTGCTAGTCGGCCTCAGGGGGTAGTTTATGGCTACACCTTC.

This chain joins TRBV28 and TRBJ2-7; the D call may be TRBD1 or TRBD2 (5 bases each). Looked up from germline, CDR1 is MDHEN and CDR2 is SYDVKM. The CDR3 runs to 15 residues. Trimming stripped 6 bases from V and 1 base from J, with 16 bases between. CDR3 sequence (DNA): TGTGCCAGCAGGGGAAACAGGCAGCGGTCCTACGAGCAGTACTTC. The encoded protein is CASRGNRQRSYEQYF.

This clonotype has only a few counts. The chain employs TRBV12-3 or TRBV12-4 and TRBJ1-3; D is perhaps TRBD1 (6 bases). V was cut by 3 bases and J by 4 bases, with 13 bases left in between. The CDR3 spans 15 residues. The CDR3 loop is CASSFAGGSGNTIYF. As DNA, the CDR3 is TGTGCCAGCAGTTTTGCCGGGGGCTCGGGAAACACCATATATTTT.

The rearrangement links TRBV12-3 or TRBV12-4 to TRBJ2-1; 10 nucleotides agree with TRBD2. J gave up 6 bases and V 2 bases, and 7 bases lay outside the gene matches. The CDR3 sequence is 16 residues long. The CDR3: CASSLRLAGVVNEQFF. In DNA form, the CDR3 reads TGTGCCAGCAGTTTAAGGCTAGCGGGAGTAGTCAATGAGCAGTTCTTC.

This clonotype has a count of ten or more. The J gene is TRBJ2-2, the V gene TRBV4-2; 9 bases are shared with TRBD2. Germline V gene sequence: CDR1 LGHNA, CDR2 YNFKEQ. The V segment lost 1 base and the J segment 7 bases; nucleotides outside the gene matches: 7. This CDR3 region has 16 residues. The CDR3 sequence is CASSQVAGGPVGELFF. CDR3 nucleotide sequence: TGTGCCAGCAGCCAAGTTGCGGGAGGGCCGGTCGGGGAGCTGTTTTTT.

As DNA, the CDR3 is TGTGCCAGCAGCCCTCGGAGGGGGCAATACGAGCAGTACTTC. Protein: CASSPRRGQYEQYF. This sequence joins TRBV5-8 and TRBJ2-7; TRBD1 might be the D (7 bases). The V gene's germline CDR1 is SGHTS and CDR2 YDEGEE. V gave up 4 bases and J gave up 4 bases, with 15 bases separating them. CDR3 length equals 14 residues.

This clonotype is a singleton in its sample. This rearrangement joins TRBV20-1 to TRBJ2-5; D is unclear. The V gene lost 6 bases and the J gene lost 4 bases, with 18 bases spanning the gap. This CDR3 region has 14 residues. Germline CDR1 is DFQATT and CDR2 is SNEGSKA (reference sequence). In DNA, the CDR3 is TGCAGTGCCCCGTGGGCAGGAAAGGGAGAGACCCAGTACTTC. Amino acids: CSAPWAGKGETQYF.

There are a few counts of this clonotype. The rearrangement joins TRBV11-2 to TRBJ1-6, with D possibly matching TRBD1 (5 bases). Trimming left V 5 bases short and J 10 bases short, with 15 bases between. The CDR3 has 14 amino acids. The germline V gene encodes CDR1 SGHAT and CDR2 FQNNGV. The CDR3 DNA reads as TGTGCCAGCAGCCGGGACGGAAAGTACTCACCCCTCCACTTT. Its translation is CASSRDGKYSPLHF.

This clonotype was detected only a few times. The chain combines TRBV9 with TRBJ2-2; D is undetermined. The CDR3 is 15 residues long. Trimming stripped 9 bases from V and 3 bases from J, with 18 bases between. CDR1 is SGDLS and CDR2 is YYNGEE in the germline V gene. The CDR3 nucleotides read TGTGCCACCACAGTGGGATACACCCACACCGGGGAGCTGTTTTTT. Its protein product is CATTVGYTHTGELFF.

A few counts support this clonotype. The CDR3 DNA follows: TGTGCCAGCGGGACCCGGGGACCGAATAATTCACCCCTCCACTTT. Protein product: CASGTRGPNNSPLHF. V is TRBV5-6 and J is TRBJ1-6, with D possibly TRBD1 on 5 matching bases. Trimming shortened V by 7 bases and J by 5 bases, and 16 bases separated the two germline ends. The length of the CDR3 is 15 residues. In germline, CDR1 is SGHDT, CDR2 YYEEEE.

The chain couples TRBV5-1 to TRBJ2-7; 9 bases map to TRBD1. This CDR3 has 14 residues. The junction had 4 bases not matched to a gene; V was cut back by 2 bases and J by 4 bases. Germline V lookup: CDR1 SGHRS, CDR2 YFSETQ. The CDR3 region has the DNA TGCGCCAGCAGCTTTTTGGACAGGGGTTACGAGCAGTACTTC. Translating gives CASSFLDRGYEQYF.

A few counts support this clonotype. The CDR3 bases are TGTGCCAGCGCCCTCGGACAGGGGGCCTCCGAGCAGTACTTC. Translated, it gives CASALGQGASEQYF. This rearrangement joins TRBV7-2 to TRBJ2-7; 11 bases are a match to TRBD1. Per germline, CDR1 SGHTA and CDR2 FQGNSA. The CDR3 is 14 residues long. Germline trimming cut 8 bases from V and 6 bases from J; bases unmatched to any gene: 9.

The chain is built from TRBV20-1 and TRBJ2-3; TRBD2 agrees at 13 bases. Germline CDR1 is DFQATT and CDR2 is SNEGSKA (reference sequence). With 1 base clipped from V and 1 base from J, the junction kept 5 bases outside the gene matches. This CDR3 comprises 17 residues. CDR3 nucleotide sequence: TGCAGTGCTAGAGCCTTACTAGCGGGGGGGCGCACAGATACGCAGTATTTT. Translation: CSARALLAGGRTDTQYF.

The chain carries TRBV18 and TRBJ2-2; 8 nucleotides line up with TRBD2. Germline V gene sequence: CDR1 KGHSH, CDR2 LQKENI. V was pared by 4 bases and J by 0 bases, with 4 bases of the junction left unmatched. CDR3 length: 16 residues. The CDR3 DNA reads as TGTGCCAGCTCACGGATAGCGGGGACGAACACCGGGGAGCTGTTTTTT. Amino acids: CASSRIAGTNTGELFF.

The sample holds many counts of this clonotype. The chain recombines TRBV4-2 with TRBJ2-2, with a tentative D call TRBD1 (6 bases). Germline assignment: CDR1 LGHNA and CDR2 YNFKEQ. The CDR3 spans 13 residues. V lost 4 bases, J lost 8 bases, and 11 bases lay in between. In nucleotides, the CDR3 is TGTGCCAGCAGCCGGAGTAGGGGGGGGGAGCTGTTTTTT. Amino acid sequence: CASSRSRGGELFF.

The CDR3 DNA follows: TGTGCCAGCAGCATGGGGACTAGCGGGAACAATGAGCAGTTCTTC. It encodes CASSMGTSGNNEQFF. The chain employs TRBV7-9 and TRBJ2-1, with 13 bases identical to TRBD2. V was clipped by 5 bases and J by 5 bases; unmatched bases: 3. CDR3 length: 15 amino acids. Germline CDR1 SEHNR, CDR2 FQNEAQ (reference sequence).

The chain links TRBV20-1 to TRBJ1-1; the D is unclear. Germline CDR1 reads DFQATT; CDR2 reads SNEGSKA (reference sequence). This CDR3 is 16 amino acids long. V lost 2 bases, J lost 0 bases, and 16 bases lay in between. The CDR3 loop is CSARLQRVTVNTEAFF. The CDR3 DNA reads as TGCAGTGCTAGACTACAGAGGGTGACGGTGAACACTGAAGCTTTCTTT.